These T cell receptor beta chains were read from a single sample in a study of T cells in Graves' hyperthyroidism and ophthalmopathy. TCRdb itself ran the multiplex PCR reads through MiXCR, one entry per CDR3 protein. The table lists nearly 750,000 distinct CDR3 sequences, approximately 40% of them singletons. Specimen: blood. These receptors originate from a woman in her 40s with Graves' hyperthyroidism. Both conserved end residues are part of each CDR3. The D gene is left open where the match is weak. Clone size is shown for a subset of rows, as once, few, many or a class of expanded clone.

clone_size: -; d_call: -; j_call: TRBJ2-5; v_call: TRBV12-3/TRBV12-4; cdr3_nt: TGTGCCAGCAGTTTTCCGGGAACACAGACCCAGTACTTC; cdr3_aa: CASSFPGTQTQYF
clone_size: many; d_call: -; j_call: TRBJ1-2; v_call: TRBV6-1; cdr3_nt: TGTGCCAGCAGTGAATACGGCAGGATCTACACCTTC; cdr3_aa: CASSEYGRIYTF
clone_size: many; d_call: -; j_call: TRBJ2-2; v_call: TRBV7-7; cdr3_nt: TGTGCTAGCAGCTCCGACCCGCGTACCGGGGAGCTGTTTTTT; cdr3_aa: CASSSDPRTGELFF
clone_size: -; d_call: -; j_call: TRBJ1-5; v_call: TRBV2; cdr3_nt: TGTGCCAGCAGAGCCCGAAAATTCAATCAGCCCCAGCATTTT; cdr3_aa: CASRARKFNQPQHF
clone_size: -; d_call: -; j_call: TRBJ2-3; v_call: TRBV20-1; cdr3_nt: TGCAGTGCTAGCTTTGATAGGGGTAGCACAGATACGCAGTATTTT; cdr3_aa: CSASFDRGSTDTQYF
clone_size: few; d_call: -; j_call: TRBJ2-2; v_call: TRBV19; cdr3_nt: TGTGCCAGTAGTAGCCTGACGGAGAACACCGGGGAGCTGTTTTTT; cdr3_aa: CASSSLTENTGELFF
clone_size: -; d_call: -; j_call: TRBJ1-1; v_call: TRBV6-2/TRBV6-3; cdr3_nt: TGTGCCAGCAGCCGACGGCTCACTGAAGCTTTCTTT; cdr3_aa: CASSRRLTEAFF
clone_size: many; d_call: TRBD1; j_call: TRBJ1-6; v_call: TRBV7-8; cdr3_nt: TGTGCCAGCAGCCCCCGGGACAGCTATAATTCACCCCTCCACTTT; cdr3_aa: CASSPRDSYNSPLHF
clone_size: -; d_call: -; j_call: TRBJ1-4; v_call: TRBV7-9; cdr3_nt: TGTGCCAGCAGCGGAGGTCAGGGCCATGAAAAACTGTTTTTT; cdr3_aa: CASSGGQGHEKLFF
clone_size: once; d_call: TRBD1; j_call: TRBJ1-1; v_call: TRBV12-3/TRBV12-4; cdr3_nt: TGTGCCAGCAGTTTAGATCCGGGCAGGGGGCCTGAAGCTTTCTTT; cdr3_aa: CASSLDPGRGPEAFF
clone_size: -; d_call: -; j_call: TRBJ2-2; v_call: TRBV6-1; cdr3_nt: TGTGCCAGCAGCCCCGTTCAGGGAGGGGGCCGGGAGCTGTTTTTT; cdr3_aa: CASSPVQGGGRELFF
clone_size: -; d_call: -; j_call: TRBJ2-7; v_call: TRBV29-1; cdr3_nt: TGCAGCGGAGACGAGCAGTACTTC; cdr3_aa: CSGDEQYF
clone_size: -; d_call: -; j_call: TRBJ1-1; v_call: TRBV10-3; cdr3_nt: TGTGCCATCAGTGAAGAACTGGTGAGGCACCCCTTT; cdr3_aa: CAISEELVRHPF
clone_size: few; d_call: TRBD1; j_call: TRBJ1-2; v_call: TRBV15; cdr3_nt: TGTGCCACCAGCAGAGATCTTGAGACAGGGGGTGGCTACACCTTC; cdr3_aa: CATSRDLETGGGYTF
clone_size: few; d_call: TRBD1; j_call: TRBJ1-2; v_call: TRBV4-3; cdr3_nt: TGCGCCAGCAGCCATGCCGACAGGGCTGTTGGCTATGGCTACACCTTC; cdr3_aa: CASSHADRAVGYGYTF
clone_size: -; d_call: -; j_call: TRBJ1-5; v_call: TRBV11-2; cdr3_nt: TGTGCCAGCAGCTTCGGACCGACTAATCAGCCCCAGCATTTT; cdr3_aa: CASSFGPTNQPQHF
clone_size: many; d_call: -; j_call: TRBJ1-1; v_call: TRBV29-1; cdr3_nt: TGCAGCGTTGCGCCCAAGTTATCGAACACTGAAGCTTTCTTT; cdr3_aa: CSVAPKLSNTEAFF
clone_size: many; d_call: -; j_call: TRBJ1-5; v_call: TRBV29-1; cdr3_nt: TGCAGCGTTGAAGACAGGGGTCAGCCCCAGCATTTT; cdr3_aa: CSVEDRGQPQHF
clone_size: -; d_call: TRBD2; j_call: TRBJ2-5; v_call: TRBV3-1; cdr3_nt: TGTGCCAGCAGCCCAGGTCGTACGCGGGGGAGGATGGAGACCCAGTACTTC; cdr3_aa: CASSPGRTRGRMETQYF
clone_size: few; d_call: TRBD2; j_call: TRBJ2-7; v_call: TRBV4-1; cdr3_nt: TGCGCCAGCAGCCAAGTTGCACGACTAGCGGGAGTCGTCGAGCAGTACTTC; cdr3_aa: CASSQVARLAGVVEQYF
clone_size: -; d_call: -; j_call: TRBJ1-3; v_call: TRBV4-1; cdr3_nt: TGCGCCAGCAGCCAAGCGGGGGCCAATGGAAACACCATATATTTT; cdr3_aa: CASSQAGANGNTIYF
clone_size: many; d_call: -; j_call: TRBJ2-6; v_call: TRBV9; cdr3_nt: TGTGCCAGCAGCGGAACGCATGGGGCCAACGTCCTGACTTTC; cdr3_aa: CASSGTHGANVLTF
clone_size: few; d_call: -; j_call: TRBJ1-1; v_call: TRBV4-3; cdr3_nt: TGCGCCAGCAGCCAAGATAGGCGGAACACTGAAGCTTTCTTT; cdr3_aa: CASSQDRRNTEAFF
clone_size: -; d_call: -; j_call: TRBJ1-1; v_call: TRBV6-5; cdr3_nt: TGTGCCAGCAGTTTATCGAGGGGGGGGACTGAAGCTTTCTTT; cdr3_aa: CASSLSRGGTEAFF
clone_size: many; d_call: TRBD1; j_call: TRBJ1-1; v_call: TRBV25-1; cdr3_nt: TGTGCCAGCAGTCAGGGGGGGTACACTGAAGCTTTCTTT; cdr3_aa: CASSQGGYTEAFF